Below are 25 T cell receptor beta chains sequenced from a single sample in a study of blood T cell repertoires in COVID-19 (TCRdb year 2020). Library construction relied on the immunoSEQ multiplex PCR assay. TCRdb took over this immuneACCESS table, retaining in-frame rearrangements with V and J assigned. Such tables are incomplete; in checked studies, under half of the missing clones stem from an unresolved V gene, and the remainder is unexplained. In all, the sample holds about 240,000 clones, and about 86% of those were seen once. The ten largest clones represent over 8% of the sample. The sample was peripheral blood. The receptors originated from a woman over 75 with acute or convalescent COVID-19.

V is TRBV6-6 and J is TRBJ1-5, with D perhaps matching TRBD1 (6 bases). From germline, CDR1 is MNHNY and CDR2 SVGAGI (reference sequence). The CDR3 extends over 15 amino acids. Trimming took off 0 bases at V and 9 bases at J, with 15 bases between the two ends. DNA of the CDR3: TGTGCCAGCAGTTACTCGTCGACAGGTACTTGGCCCCAGCATTTT. This codes for CASSYSSTGTWPQHF.

This chain joins TRBV7-2 and TRBJ1-1, with 9 bases matching TRBD1. V trimming: 5 bases; J trimming: 4 bases; junction bases outside the gene matches: 5. Germline CDR1 and CDR2: SGHTA and FQGNSA. CDR3 length: 14 residues. The CDR3, as DNA: TGTGCCAGCAGCCTCTCGACAGGGGGCACTGAAGCTTTCTTT. Translating gives CASSLSTGGTEAFF.

The genes are TRBV2 and TRBJ2-2; possibly TRBD2 for D (5 bases). Per the germline V gene, CDR1 is SNHLY and CDR2 is FYNNEI. The CDR3 extends over 12 amino acids. Trimming left V 9 bases short and J 6 bases short, with 11 bases between. In DNA form, the CDR3 reads TGTGCCAGTCAGAGGGTGGCCGGGGAGCTGTTTTTT. Translated, it gives CASQRVAGELFF.

The rearrangement links TRBV6-5 to TRBJ1-1; D unresolved. The CDR3 consists of 15 residues. Germline-derived CDR1 and CDR2 are MNHEY and SVGAGI. The V end was cut by 8 bases, the J end by 0 bases, with 16 bases between. The CDR3 sequence is CASLETGRLNTEAFF. The CDR3 DNA is TGTGCCAGCTTAGAAACGGGGAGGCTGAACACTGAAGCTTTCTTT.

The CDR3 loop is CASSSGTGGADQPQHF. The CDR3 bases are TGTGCCAGCAGCTCCGGGACAGGGGGCGCGGATCAGCCCCAGCATTTT. The chain uses TRBV5-8 and TRBJ1-5; 12 bases map to TRBD1. Germline trimming cut 3 bases from V and 5 bases from J; bases unmatched to any gene: 6. This CDR3 is built from 16 residues. Germline V gene data show CDR1 as SGHTS and CDR2 as YDEGEE.

In nucleotides, the CDR3 is TGCGCCAGCAGCTTTGACAGGGGGCGCGTTAGTGGCTACACCTTC. Translation gives CASSFDRGRVSGYTF. V gene TRBV5-1 combines with J gene TRBJ1-2; the match to TRBD1 covers 10 bases. This CDR3 is built from 15 residues. Germline CDR1 reads SGHRS; CDR2 reads YFSETQ. Unmatched junction bases numbered 8, after V lost 2 bases and J lost 7 bases.

The V gene is TRBV19, the J gene TRBJ2-3, with unresolved D. The V gene lost 5 bases and the J gene lost 2 bases, with 11 bases spanning the gap. The CDR3 runs 14 residues. The germline V gene has CDR1 LNHDA and CDR2 SQIVND (reference sequence). DNA for the CDR3: TGTGCCAGTAGTCCCGCGCGGTACACAGATACGCAGTATTTT. Its protein is CASSPARYTDTQYF.

V and J are TRBV28 and TRBJ1-2, with TRBD1 as a possible D gene (5 bases). Between the trimmed V and J ends, which lost 8 bases and 5 bases, there was a span of 21 bases. Germline assignment: CDR1 MDHEN and CDR2 SYDVKM. There are 15 residues in the CDR3. The CDR3 reads CASASPQGFRYGYTF. The CDR3 DNA is TGTGCCAGCGCATCTCCCCAGGGATTTAGGTATGGCTACACCTTC.

The chain recombines TRBV30 with TRBJ1-2; 9 nucleotides line up with TRBD1. The CDR3 spans 13 residues. Trimming removed 5 bases from V and 6 bases from J; junction bases left unmatched: 7. CDR1 and CDR2 from the germline V gene are GTSNPN and SVGIG (reference sequence). The CDR3 region has the DNA TGTGCCTGGGATCCGGGACAGGGCCATGGCTACACCTTC. Translating it yields CAWDPGQGHGYTF.

This clone occurred a few times. The V call is TRBV2, the J call TRBJ2-1; D ambiguous. The V gene's germline CDR1 is SNHLY and CDR2 FYNNEI. The V gene lost 7 bases and the J gene lost 8 bases, with 12 bases spanning the gap. This CDR3 contains 12 residues. CDR3 nucleotide sequence: TGTGCCAGCACCCCGGTTTTTGATGAGCAGTTCTTC. Protein product: CASTPVFDEQFF.

V gene TRBV7-8 combines with J gene TRBJ1-5, with TRBD1 matching over 7 bases. V lost 5 bases, J lost 4 bases, and 5 bases stayed unmatched. CDR1 SGHVS and CDR2 FQNEAQ come from the germline V gene. The CDR3 length is 14 residues. The CDR3 DNA reads as TGTGCCAGCAGCGCCGACAGGGCGAATCAGCCCCAGCATTTT. It is translated as CASSADRANQPQHF.

This clone was recorded only once. The V gene is TRBV18, the J gene TRBJ2-7, with 7 bases that match TRBD1. Germline CDR1 KGHSH, CDR2 LQKENI. Trimming at V came to 6 bases and at J to 0 bases, leaving 8 bases not matched to a gene. The CDR3 is made up of 15 amino acids. The DNA for the CDR3 is TGTGCCAGCTCCCCGGGACAGCCACTCTCCTACGAGCAGTACTTC. Translating gives CASSPGQPLSYEQYF.

The sample holds one count of this clone. This chain links TRBV5-4 with TRBJ2-5, with TRBD1 matching 9 bases. The germline V gene has CDR1 SGHNT and CDR2 YYREEE (reference sequence). This CDR3 is 14 amino acids long. V trimming: 0 bases; J trimming: 5 bases; junction bases outside the gene matches: 2. CDR3: CASSLDRGRETQYF. The CDR3 DNA is TGTGCCAGCAGCTTGGACAGGGGGCGGGAGACCCAGTACTTC.

The V gene is TRBV3-1 (or the pseudogene TRBV3-2), the J gene TRBJ1-1, with a possible D match to TRBD1 (6 bases). CDR3 length equals 14 residues. The V and J ends lost 0 bases and 5 bases respectively, with 10 bases between them. The germline V gene has CDR1 LGHDT and CDR2 YNNKEL (reference sequence). CDR3 loop: CASSQEPQGTEAFF. The CDR3 nucleotides are TGTGCCAGCAGCCAAGAACCACAGGGTACTGAAGCTTTCTTT.

V gene TRBV6-6 combines with J gene TRBJ1-2, with D possibly matching TRBD1 (5 bases). The germline V gene has CDR1 MNHNY and CDR2 SVGAGI (reference sequence). The CDR3 is 15 residues long. The ends were cut back, 0 bases at V and 3 bases at J, with 11 bases in the middle. As DNA, the CDR3 is TGTGCCAGCAGTTACTCGAACTGGGGGGACTATGGCTACACCTTC. Translated, it gives CASSYSNWGDYGYTF.

The chain links TRBV30 to TRBJ1-2; D gene unclear. Deletions cut 4 bases from V and 3 bases from J, with 15 bases between. The CDR3 sequence is 14 residues long. Germline CDR1 reads GTSNPN; CDR2 reads SVGIG (reference sequence). The CDR3 DNA reads TGTGCCTGGACCGGGTGGAGGGTTGACTATGGCTACACCTTC. The encoded protein is CAWTGWRVDYGYTF.

J is TRBJ2-3 and V is TRBV28, with 8 bases lining up with TRBD1. CDR3 length: 15 residues. V dropped 7 bases and J dropped 5; count of bases not matched to a gene: 11. Looked up from germline, CDR1 is MDHEN and CDR2 is SYDVKM. Here the CDR3 DNA reads TGTGCCAGCACCCCGAGCGACAGGGGAGGAGATACGCAGTATTTT. It translates to CASTPSDRGGDTQYF. Looking up the rest from reference TRBV28 and TRBJ2-3 gives the full variable domain: DVKVTQSSRYLVKRTGEKVFLECVQDMDHENMFWYRQDPGLGLRLIYFSYDVKMKEKGDIPEGYSVSREKKERFSLILESASTNQTSMYLCASTPSDRGGDTQYFGPGTRLTVL.

The chain is built from TRBV24-1 and TRBJ1-1; D gene unclear. Germline CDR1 KGHDR, CDR2 SFDVKD. The V gene lost 7 bases and the J gene lost 1 base, with 15 bases spanning the gap. This CDR3 has 15 amino acids. CDR3 in amino acids: CATRGIGETNTEAFF. CDR3 coding DNA: TGTGCCACCAGAGGTATTGGAGAGACGAACACTGAAGCTTTCTTT.

This clone was seen a handful of times. This chain links TRBV20-1 with TRBJ2-3; possible D gene TRBD2, 6 bases. Deletions cut 3 bases from V and 1 base from J, with 11 bases between. There are 14 residues in the CDR3. Germline CDR1 DFQATT, CDR2 SNEGSKA (reference sequence). The CDR3 loop reads CSASRASGTDTQYF. DNA for the CDR3: TGCAGTGCTAGTCGGGCTAGCGGCACAGATACGCAGTATTTT.

The J gene is TRBJ2-1, the V gene TRBV2; perhaps TRBD2 as D (6 bases). V dropped 3 bases and J dropped 7 bases, with 19 bases sitting between them. CDR3 length: 16 residues. The germline V gene has CDR1 SNHLY and CDR2 FYNNEI. CDR3 sequence: CASSDQGRGPLNEQFF. CDR3 in DNA: TGTGCCAGCAGTGACCAAGGGCGGGGACCCTTGAATGAGCAGTTCTTC.

The V call is TRBV6-5, the J call TRBJ1-6; 7 positions match TRBD1. Germline lookup yields CDR1 MNHEY and CDR2 SVGAGI. After removal of 6 bases from V and 9 bases from J, the junction contained 8 bases not matched to a gene. This CDR3 comprises 14 residues. The CDR3 region has the DNA TGTGCCAGCAGCCCCGACAGGGCTGGTTCACCCCTCCACTTT. Translated, it gives CASSPDRAGSPLHF.

The rearrangement uses TRBV28 and TRBJ1-4; 7 bases align to TRBD1. Unmatched junction bases numbered 7, after V lost 6 bases and J lost 0 bases. The CDR3 is made up of 16 amino acids. Germline V lookup: CDR1 MDHEN, CDR2 SYDVKM. CDR3 amino acids: CASSSSQGATNEKLFF. In DNA, the CDR3 is TGTGCCAGCAGCTCTAGCCAGGGGGCAACTAATGAAAAACTGTTTTTT.

The chain couples TRBV2 to TRBJ2-3, with 11 nucleotides matching TRBD1. This CDR3 contains 14 residues. V was pared by 9 bases and J by 6 bases, with 8 bases of the junction left unmatched. Looked up from germline, CDR1 is SNHLY and CDR2 is FYNNEI. The CDR3 coding sequence is TGTGCCAGACCTCTGGGGACAGGGGGGGATACGCAGTATTTT. This sequence encodes CARPLGTGGDTQYF.

The chain is built from TRBV15 and TRBJ1-4; TRBD1 matches at 9 bases. The CDR3 is made up of 17 amino acids. Germline CDR1 is LNHNV and CDR2 is YYDKDF (reference sequence). The V and J ends lost 5 bases and 3 bases, in that order; junction bases with no gene match: 10. The CDR3: CATSRTDRGAANEKLFF. CDR3 coding DNA: TGTGCCACCAGCCGAACCGACAGGGGGGCGGCTAATGAAAAACTGTTTTTT.

The rearrangement uses TRBV6-2 or TRBV6-3 and TRBJ1-1, with D perhaps TRBD1 (5 bases). Germline V gene lookup returns CDR1 MNHEY and CDR2 SVGEGT. V was trimmed by 4 bases and J by 1 base, leaving 13 bases between them. The CDR3 consists of 15 residues. This chain's CDR3 is CASSLSGAKNTEAFF. The CDR3 DNA sequence: TGTGCCAGCAGTTTGTCTGGGGCCAAGAACACTGAAGCTTTCTTT.